This T cell receptor beta chain emerged from a study of graft-versus-host responses after intestinal transplantation. Study-level information: Transplant recipients had multivisceral, liver-intestinal, or isolated intestinal grafts.

The protocol was immunoSEQ multiplex PCR, while the TCRdb copy is restricted to in-frame clones and leaves out a portion. The table records under 130,000 clones, roughly 93% of them present only once. A word on this clone: As yet, its antigen is unknown.

V was clipped by 1 base and J by 7 bases, with 10 bases between them. There are 13 residues in the CDR3. CDR1 is SGHAT and CDR2 is FQNNGV in the germline V gene. This sequence originates from a human donor who received an intestinal transplant. The chain couples TRBV11-2 to TRBJ1-1; the D is unclear. Specimen: unstimulated CD8+ T cells sorted from spleen or lymph node cells, collected before intestinal transplant. CDR3 in amino acids: CASSLAGRIEAFF. CDR3 coding DNA: TGTGCCAGCAGCTTAGCGGGCAGAATTGAAGCTTTCTTT.